This T cell receptor (beta chain) was sequenced for a study of sequential checkpoint blockade in melanoma. Study overall: Randomization was 1:1 between first-line nivolumab→ipilimumab and ipilimumab→nivolumab. After both sequences, patients received maintenance nivolumab.

V lost 2 bases and J lost 0, with 11 bases in between. The germline V gene encodes CDR1 MNHEY and CDR2 SMNVEV (reference sequence). The CDR3 consists of 15 residues. Clones were sequenced by immunoSEQ multiplex PCR, and TCRdb holds only the in-frame ones, with some missing. This repertoire shows fewer than 20,000 clones, more than 65% found once; its top ten account for about 20%. Regarding treatment: randomized to nivolumab then ipilimumab (arm A) or the reverse (arm B). No patient had prior DNA-damaging chemotherapy. PBMC sorting kept live CD3+CD8+ cells without CD19 or CD56. This TCR derives from a human donor with melanoma. Sequencing was performed on CD8+ T cells sorted from blood (inferred from file names), taken from a patient given nivolumab and ipilimumab in sequence. The chain combines TRBV27 with TRBJ2-7; unclear D gene. DNA of the CDR3: TGTGCCAGCAGTTTAAGTAGTCCGAGCTCCTACGAGCAGTACTTC. As protein: CASSLSSPSSYEQYF.